Presented here are 2 T cell receptor beta chains from one specimen sequenced in a study of vaccination effects on CD4 cells after COVID-19. Libraries were prepared by immunoSEQ multiplex PCR; TCRdb keeps only in-frame clonotypes and omits some of them. Counted here are about 40,000 clones, approximately 70% occurring once; the ten biggest clones make up less than 9.5%. These TCRs are of unknown antigen specificity. Around day 10 of culture, CD4+ T cells were separated out. Either the BNT162b2 or mRNA-1273 vaccine was given to participants in two doses. The sequencing here drew on CD4+ T cells from PBMCs cultured without peptide, taken after COVID-19 vaccination. The receptors were sampled from a human donor who received a COVID-19 vaccine.

The chain employs TRBV7-2 and TRBJ1-2; no definite D call. Germline lookup yields CDR1 SGHTA and CDR2 FQGNSA. The CDR3 is 14 residues long. The V end was cut by 3 bases, the J end by 4 bases, with 12 bases between. The CDR3: CASSLQQTFYGYTF. In DNA, the CDR3 is TGTGCCAGCAGCTTGCAACAGACTTTCTATGGCTACACCTTC.

This chain joins TRBV7-9 and TRBJ2-3; tentative D call: TRBD2 (6 bases). Germline V CDR1 and CDR2: SEHNR, FQNEAQ (reference sequence). With 1 base removed from V and 2 bases from J, the gap between germline ends came to 16 bases. CDR3 length equals 17 residues. CDR3 coding DNA: TGTGCCAGCAGCTTAGTACCGACTAGTTCTTTCACAGATACGCAGTATTTT. Translating it yields CASSLVPTSSFTDTQYF.